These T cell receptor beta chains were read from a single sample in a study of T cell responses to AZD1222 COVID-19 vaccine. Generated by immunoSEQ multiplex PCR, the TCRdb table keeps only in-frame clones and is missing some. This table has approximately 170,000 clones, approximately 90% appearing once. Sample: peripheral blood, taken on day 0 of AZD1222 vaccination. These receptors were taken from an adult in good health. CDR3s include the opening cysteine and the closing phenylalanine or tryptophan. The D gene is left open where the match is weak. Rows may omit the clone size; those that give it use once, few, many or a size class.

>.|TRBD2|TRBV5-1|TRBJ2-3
TGCGCCAGCAGCTTGTCTAGCGGGGCCCAAGATACGCAGTATTTT
CASSLSSGAQDTQYF
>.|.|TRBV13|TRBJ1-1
TGTGCCAGCAGTGACACTGAAGCTTTCTTT
CASSDTEAFF
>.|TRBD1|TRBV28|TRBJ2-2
TGTGCCAGCACCCGTTTGGGACAGGGGGCATTCGGGGAGCTGTTTTTT
CASTRLGQGAFGELFF
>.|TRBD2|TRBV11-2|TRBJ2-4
TGTGCCAGCAGCCAGGGACTAGCGGGAGGGTACATTCAGTACTTC
CASSQGLAGGYIQYF
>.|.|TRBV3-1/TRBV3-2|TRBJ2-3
TGTGCCTGTGCCAGGCGGAGGGCCACAGATACGCAGTATTTT
CACARRRATDTQYF
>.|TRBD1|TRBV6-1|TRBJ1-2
TGTGCCAGCAGTGATCAGCCAGGGACAGGGGGTGGTGGCTACACCTTC
CASSDQPGTGGGGYTF
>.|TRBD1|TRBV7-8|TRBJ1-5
TGTGCCAGCAGCCCACAGGGGACAGGCAATCAGCCCCAGCATTTT
CASSPQGTGNQPQHF
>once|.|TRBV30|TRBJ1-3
TGTGCCTGGACCCCAGGACAGGGAAACACCATATATTTT
CAWTPGQGNTIYF
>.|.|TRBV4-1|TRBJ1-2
TGCGCCAGCAGCCAAGAAGAACGGGTTCAAGTTTCCTATGGCTACACCTTC
CASSQEERVQVSYGYTF
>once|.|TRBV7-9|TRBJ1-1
TGTGCCAGCAGCTTAGAAGGCAGGGCAGATGAAGAGGATTTT
CASSLEGRADEEDF
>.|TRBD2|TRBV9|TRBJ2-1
TGTGCCAGCAGCGTAGGACTAGCGGGAGGACAACACTACAATGAGCAGTTCTTC
CASSVGLAGGQHYNEQFF
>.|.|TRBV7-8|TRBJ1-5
TGTGCCAGCAGCTTAGTCCCCAATCAGCCCCAGCATTTT
CASSLVPNQPQHF
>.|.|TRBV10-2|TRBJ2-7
TGCGCCAGCAGTACGGGACTGCCCTACGAGCAGTACTTC
CASSTGLPYEQYF
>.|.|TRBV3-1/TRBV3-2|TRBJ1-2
TGTGCCAGCAGCCTTCCGGGGGGGTCGAATGGCTACACCTTC
CASSLPGGSNGYTF
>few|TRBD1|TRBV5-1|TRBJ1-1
TGCGCCAGCAGCTTGGAACAGGGGAGAACTGAAGCTTTCTTT
CASSLEQGRTEAFF
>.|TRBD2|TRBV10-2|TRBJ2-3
TGCGCCAGCAGTGAGTCTCCGGCTAGCGGACTGCTGGATACGCAGTATTTT
CASSESPASGLLDTQYF
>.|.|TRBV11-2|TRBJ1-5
TGTGCCAGCAGCTGGGGCGAAAATCAGCCCCAGCATTTT
CASSWGENQPQHF
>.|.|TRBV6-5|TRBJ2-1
TGTGCCAGCAGACGACAGGGAGGGTCCTACAATGAGCAGTTCTTC
CASRRQGGSYNEQFF
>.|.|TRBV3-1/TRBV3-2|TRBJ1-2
.
CASSQVFGTGNTF
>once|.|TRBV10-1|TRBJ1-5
TGCGCCAGCAGTGAGTCAAGGGGTCAGCCCCAGCATTTT
CASSESRGQPQHF
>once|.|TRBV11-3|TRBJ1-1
TGTGCCAGCAGCAACCCATGGGACCCGAACACTGAAGCTTTCTTT
CASSNPWDPNTEAFF
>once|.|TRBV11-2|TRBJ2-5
TGTGCCAGCAGCCGTTCCTTTGGGACCCAGTACTTC
CASSRSFGTQYF
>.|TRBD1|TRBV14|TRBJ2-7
TGTGCCAGCAGCATCGGACAGGTTTACGAGCAGTACTTC
CASSIGQVYEQYF
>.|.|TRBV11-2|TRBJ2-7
TGTGCCAGCAGCTGGGAGACCTACGAGCAGTACTTC
CASSWETYEQYF
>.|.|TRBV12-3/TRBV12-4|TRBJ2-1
TGTGCCAGCAGGGACAATGAGCAGTTCTTC
CASRDNEQFF
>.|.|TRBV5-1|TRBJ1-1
TGCGCCAGCAGCTTGATGGTTAACACTGAAGCTTTCTTT
CASSLMVNTEAFF
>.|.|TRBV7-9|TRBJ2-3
TGTGCCAGCAGCTTAGGGCGGGAAACAGATACGCAGTATTTT
CASSLGRETDTQYF
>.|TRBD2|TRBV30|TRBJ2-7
TGTGCCTGGAGTGCCCCAGGACTAGCGGAATTTACCTACGAGCAGTACTTC
CAWSAPGLAEFTYEQYF
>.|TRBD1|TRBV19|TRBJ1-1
TGTGCCAGTAGCCCACCGGGACAGATGAACACTGAAGCTTTCTTT
CASSPPGQMNTEAFF
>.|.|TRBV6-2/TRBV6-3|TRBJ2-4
TGTGCCAGCAGTTACGAAGGATACATTCAGTACTTC
CASSYEGYIQYF
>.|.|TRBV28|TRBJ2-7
TGTGCCAGCAGTTTAGGGGGGTCCTACGAGCAGTACTTC
CASSLGGSYEQYF
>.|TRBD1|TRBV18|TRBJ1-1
TGTGCCAGCTCACCGGGACAGGTCCCGAACACTGAAGCTTTCTTT
CASSPGQVPNTEAFF
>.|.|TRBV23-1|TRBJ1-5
TGCGCCAGCAACGCGGGACTAACCTTGTATCAGGGATCCAATCAGCCCCAGCATTTT
CASNAGLTLYQGSNQPQHF
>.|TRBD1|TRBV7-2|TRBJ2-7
TGTGCCAGCAGCTACGACAGGGGTCCCTACGAGCAGTACTTC
CASSYDRGPYEQYF
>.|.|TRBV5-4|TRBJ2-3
TGTGCCAGCACCACCGGCCTGGGGGCAGATACGCAGTATTTT
CASTTGLGADTQYF
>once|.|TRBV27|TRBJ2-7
TGTGCCAGTGCCGGGTACCCATCCTACGAGCAGTACTTC
CASAGYPSYEQYF
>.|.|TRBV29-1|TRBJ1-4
TGCAGCGTTGACACTAATGACGAAAAACTGTTTTTT
CSVDTNDEKLFF
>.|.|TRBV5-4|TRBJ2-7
TGTGCCAGCAGCTTGGGTGGCCCGGGGCGTGACGAGCAGTACTTC
CASSLGGPGRDEQYF
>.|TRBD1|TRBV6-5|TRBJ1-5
TGTGCCAGCAGGCGGACAGGGGGCAACAATCAGCCCCAGCATTTT
CASRRTGGNNQPQHF
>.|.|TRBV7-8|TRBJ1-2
TGTGCCAGCAGCTTAGGGTGGCAGGGGCATGGCTACACCTTC
CASSLGWQGHGYTF
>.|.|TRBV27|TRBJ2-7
TGTGCCAGCAGCTTCACTAGACAGCCGGTTACCTACGAGCAGTACTTC
CASSFTRQPVTYEQYF
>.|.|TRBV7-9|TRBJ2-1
TGTGCCAGCAGCCCCCGAATGGGGGACAACAATGAGCAGTTCTTC
CASSPRMGDNNEQFF
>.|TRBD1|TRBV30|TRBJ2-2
TGTGCCTGGAGTGACCCGGGACAGCCGACCTTCACCGGGGAGCTGTTTTTT
CAWSDPGQPTFTGELFF
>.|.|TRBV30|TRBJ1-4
TGTGCCTGGAGCGGAAATGAAAAACTGTTTTTT
CAWSGNEKLFF
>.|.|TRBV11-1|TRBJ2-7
TGTGCCAGCAGCTTAGCAATTCGGGGAGGCGAGCAGTACTTC
CASSLAIRGGEQYF
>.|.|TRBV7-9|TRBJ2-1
TGTGCCATTAGCAGCTACAATGAGCAGTTCTTC
CAISSYNEQFF
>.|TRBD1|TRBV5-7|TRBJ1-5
TGTGCCAGCAGTGCGAACCGGGACAGCCATTATAGCAATCAGCCCCAGCATTTT
CASSANRDSHYSNQPQHF
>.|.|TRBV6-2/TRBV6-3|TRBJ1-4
TGTGCCAGCAGTTACTTGGGCCTAAATGAAAAACTGTTTTTT
CASSYLGLNEKLFF
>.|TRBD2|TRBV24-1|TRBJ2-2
TGTGCCACCATGGGGAGGGTGACCGGGGAGCTGTTTTTT
CATMGRVTGELFF
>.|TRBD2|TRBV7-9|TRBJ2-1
TGTGCCAGCAGCTTAAGGGACTACGACTCAACTGAGCAGTTCTTC
CASSLRDYDSTEQFF
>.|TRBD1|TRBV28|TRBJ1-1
TGTGCCAGCAGCCCCCGGGCAGGGGGAGACACTGAAGCTTTCTTT
CASSPRAGGDTEAFF
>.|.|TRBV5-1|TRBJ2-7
TGCGCCAGCAGCTTGCCCAGTCCCTACGAGCAGTACTTC
CASSLPSPYEQYF
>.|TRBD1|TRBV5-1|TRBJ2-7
TGCGCCAGCAGCCCTGGAGACGGGACAGGGGTCGAGCAGTACTTC
CASSPGDGTGVEQYF
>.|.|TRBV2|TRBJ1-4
TGTGCCAGCAATGGGGCGCTTGCAACTAATGAAAAACTGTTTTTT
CASNGALATNEKLFF
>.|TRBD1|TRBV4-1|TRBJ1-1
TGCGCCAGCAGATCGACAGGGAGGAACACTGAAGCTTTCTTT
CASRSTGRNTEAFF